This T cell receptor (beta chain) appears in the sequencing data of a study of CD8+ T cells in alopecia areata. The authors extracted RNA and reverse transcribed it into cDNA as the sequencing template. Assay used: immunoSEQ multiplex PCR; TCRdb lists only in-frame clones, some missing. The sample carries 85,000 to 110,000 clones, roughly 50% recorded once. Cell sorting was applied to PBMCs, and CD4+ and CD8+ T cells were collected. Findings and caveats of the study: Among patients, TCR sharing was less clear than in mice, a difference possibly due in part to HLA diversity in the patient population. The study found higher clonality in lesional than normal scalp, especially in alopecia totalis/universalis. Resident alphabeta T-cell populations of normal skin are likewise subject to sequencing in scalp samples.

This clone was observed a few times. The antigen remains undetermined. Sequencing was done on a sample of CD4+ T cells sorted from blood. This TCR came from a human donor in good health.

The CDR3 DNA reads TGTGCCATAAACCAAGGCGCCCGGGAAGGCGGCTACACCTTC. This codes for CAINQGAREGGYTF. The V gene is TRBV19, the J gene TRBJ1-2; D not resolved. Germline V gives CDR1 LNHDA, CDR2 SQIVND (reference sequence). V lost 10 bases and J 8 bases, leaving 23 bases between the germline ends. CDR3 size: 14 residues.